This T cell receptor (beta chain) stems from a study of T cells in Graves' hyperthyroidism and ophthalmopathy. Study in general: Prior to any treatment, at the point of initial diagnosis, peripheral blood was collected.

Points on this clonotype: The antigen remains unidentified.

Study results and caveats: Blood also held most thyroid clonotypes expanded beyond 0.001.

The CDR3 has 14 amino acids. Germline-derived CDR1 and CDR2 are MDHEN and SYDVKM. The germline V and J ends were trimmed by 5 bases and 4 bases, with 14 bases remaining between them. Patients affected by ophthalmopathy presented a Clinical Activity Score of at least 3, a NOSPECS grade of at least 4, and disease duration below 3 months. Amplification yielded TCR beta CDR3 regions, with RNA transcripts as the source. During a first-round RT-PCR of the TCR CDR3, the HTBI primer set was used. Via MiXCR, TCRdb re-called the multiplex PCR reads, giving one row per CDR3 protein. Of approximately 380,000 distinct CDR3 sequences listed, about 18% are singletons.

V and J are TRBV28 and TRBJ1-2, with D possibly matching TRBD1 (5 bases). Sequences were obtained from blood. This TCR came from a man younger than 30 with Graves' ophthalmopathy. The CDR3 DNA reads TGTGCCAGCAGTCCCCCCGGGACGGGCTATGGCTACACCTTC. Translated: CASSPPGTGYGYTF.